Each of the 20 T cell receptor beta chains below was sequenced from the same sample in a study of T cell clonality in common variable immunodeficiency. Points from the study as a whole: Common variable immunodeficiency TCR beta sequences reportedly had fewer deletions and N-nucleotide insertions.

These receptors' targets are unknown. Method: immunoSEQ multiplex PCR; TCRdb's copy keeps in-frame clones and lacks some. The sample is made up of 25,000 to 30,000 clones, none counted only once. What was sequenced was peripheral blood mononuclear cells. These receptors all come from a human donor with common variable immunodeficiency.

This clone has at least ten counts. The read ends 3 residues before the CDR3 terminus; that terminus is restored from the germline J gene. This chain links TRBV5-1 with TRBJ1-3, with a tentative D call TRBD1 (5 bases). Germline CDR1 is SGHRS and CDR2 is YFSETQ. This CDR3 is built from 14 residues. The V gene lost 7 bases and the J gene lost 0 bases, with 11 bases spanning the gap. The CDR3: CASSGGASGNTIYF. Partial CDR3 DNA: TGCGCCAGCTCAGGCGGGGCCTCTGGAAACACC.

This clone has a count of ten or more. The read ends 3 residues shy of where the CDR3 ends; the end is completed using the germline J gene. The chain carries TRBV5-1 and TRBJ1-1; 7 bases align to TRBD1. The V segment lost 4 bases and the J segment 4 bases; nucleotides outside the gene matches: 7. This CDR3 region has 14 residues. The germline V gene has CDR1 SGHRS and CDR2 YFSETQ. Incomplete CDR3 DNA: TGCGCCAGCAGCCCCGCAGGGGGGCGCACTGAA. Residues: CASSPAGGRTE. Given in full, the CDR3 is CASSPAGGRTEAFF.

This chain's CDR3 is CASSRPLVTGANVLTF. The sequenced part of the CDR3 DNA is TGTGCCAGCTCCCGCCCACTGGTCACTGGGGCCAACGTC. The J gene is TRBJ2-6, the V gene TRBV18; D is uncertain. The read terminates 3 residues ahead of where the CDR3 ends, so the germline J gene completes it. The CDR3 spans 16 residues. CDR1 is KGHSH and CDR2 is LQKENI in the germline V gene. The V end lost 6 bases, the J end lost 2 bases, and 14 bases lay between the germline ends. Based on the CDR3 plus reference TRBV18 and TRBJ2-6, the full variable domain is NAGVMQNPRHLVRRRGQEARLRCSPMKGHSHVYWYRQLPEEGLKFMVYLQKENIIDESGMPKERFSAEFPKEGPSILRIQQVVRGDSAAYFCASSRPLVTGANVLTFGAGSRLTVL.

This clone was seen ten or more times. The read finishes 3 residues shy of the CDR3 end, and the germline J gene is used to complete it. J is TRBJ1-2 and V is TRBV5-4; D remains ambiguous. The CDR3 consists of 11 residues. Between the trimmed V and J ends, which lost 10 bases and 4 bases, there was a span of 11 bases. Germline V gives CDR1 SGHNT, CDR2 YYREEE (reference sequence). The CDR3 bases that were read are TGTGCCCTTTCGGGGTCCTATGGC. Its translation: CALSGSYG. The full-length CDR3 reads as CALSGSYGYTF. Based on the CDR3 plus reference TRBV5-4 and TRBJ1-2, the full variable domain is ETGVTQSPTHLIKTRGQQVTLRCSSQSGHNTVSWYQQALGQGPQFIFQYYREEENGRGNFPPRFSGLQFPNYSSELNVNALELDDSALYLCALSGSYGYTFGSGTRLTVV.

In its sample, this clone was seen a few times. Sequencing ends 3 residues short of the CDR3 end; the germline J gene provides the rest. This chain connects TRBV2 to TRBJ1-2; 7 bases agree with TRBD1. Germline CDR1 reads SNHLY; CDR2 reads FYNNEI. Germline trimming cut 5 bases from V and 2 bases from J; bases unmatched to any gene: 5. The CDR3 contains 14 residues. The DNA read from the CDR3 is TGTGCCAGCAGTCTACAGGGGCCCAACTATGGC. This codes for CASSLQGPNYG. The CDR3 in full is CASSLQGPNYGYTF.

This clone was observed a few times. The CDR3 goes on 3 residues after the read ends, and that part is filled in from the germline J gene. The chain has TRBV18 and TRBJ1-1; D is uncertain. The CDR3 runs 13 residues. V was clipped by 1 base and J by 3 bases, with 6 bases between them. Germline loops: CDR1 KGHSH, CDR2 LQKENI. The CDR3 bases that were read are TGTGCCAGCTCACCACACAAGGACACTGAA. Translating gives CASSPHKDTE. The complete CDR3 reads CASSPHKDTEAFF.

This clone has a count of ten or more. Read sequence stops 3 residues before the CDR3 end, and the germline J gene provides the missing end. The V gene is TRBV20-1, the J gene TRBJ2-7; 10 bases are a match to TRBD2. Unmatched junction bases numbered 8, after V lost 0 bases and J lost 6 bases. The CDR3 covers 15 residues. The germline V gene has CDR1 DFQATT and CDR2 SNEGSKA (reference sequence). The CDR3 DNA, read in part, is TGCAGTGCTAGAGATAGAGCGGGGGGGCTGTCCGAG. Translation: CSARDRAGGLSE. The complete CDR3 reads CSARDRAGGLSEQYF.

This clone was observed a few times. The read finishes 3 residues shy of the CDR3 end, and the germline J gene is used to complete it. The V gene is TRBV18, the J gene TRBJ2-2; the match to TRBD1 covers 9 bases. The CDR3 runs 16 residues. The V and J ends lost 1 base and 5 bases, in that order; junction bases with no gene match: 5. The germline V gene has CDR1 KGHSH and CDR2 LQKENI. The chain's CDR3 is CASSPQGQGATGELFF. The DNA read from the CDR3 is TGTGCCAGCTCACCACAGGGACAGGGTGCTACCGGGGAG.

This clone was counted a few times. The read terminates 3 residues before the CDR3 end, so the remaining end is supplied by the germline J gene. The chain has TRBV7-3 and TRBJ1-2; D might be TRBD1 (5 bases). The CDR3 spans 13 residues. V gave up 5 bases and J gave up 4 bases, with 11 bases separating them. Germline CDR1 and CDR2: SGHTA and FQGTGA. The CDR3 DNA, read in part, is TGTGCCAGCAGCCCTGGGGCAGCCTATGGC. This encodes CASSPGAAYG. The full CDR3 reads CASSPGAAYGYTF.

The table lists this clone with many counts. The read stops 3 residues short of the end of the CDR3; the missing end is completed from the germline J gene. V is TRBV5-1 and J is TRBJ2-5, with TRBD1 matching over 7 bases. This CDR3 is built from 14 residues. CDR1 and CDR2 (germline): SGHRS, YFSETQ. Trimming took 4 bases from V and 1 from J; bases not matched to a gene: 4. The CDR3 here is CASSPGTVQETQYF. Partial CDR3 DNA: TGCGCCAGCAGCCCGGGGACAGTCCAAGAGACC.

The sample holds many counts of this clone. With the read ending 3 residues before the CDR3 end, the germline J gene is used to fill in that end. This specimen includes other DNA sequences encoding the same CDR3. This chain connects TRBV7-2 to TRBJ2-5; possibly TRBD1 for D (5 bases). Germline V CDR1 and CDR2: SGHTA, FQGNSA. With 0 bases removed from V and 3 bases from J, the gap between germline ends came to 5 bases. This CDR3 is built from 13 residues. The CDR3 protein is CASSLAREETQYF. The part of the CDR3 DNA that was read is TGTGCCAGCAGCTTAGCCAGGGAAGAGACC.

With regard to this clone: Sequencing ends 3 residues short of the CDR3 end; the germline J gene provides the rest. The rearrangement joins TRBV18 to TRBJ2-3; no definite D call. Deletions cut 3 bases from V and 0 bases from J, with 13 bases between. There are 16 residues in the CDR3. Germline V gene sequence: CDR1 KGHSH, CDR2 LQKENI. The covered CDR3 bases are TGTGCCAGCTCACCCTACAGTGATGCTAGCACAGATACG. Translated: CASSPYSDASTDT. The entire CDR3 sequence reads CASSPYSDASTDTQYF.

This clone was seen more than once but under ten times. Read sequence stops 3 residues before the CDR3 end, and the germline J gene provides the missing end. The rearrangement joins TRBV7-9 to TRBJ2-7; either TRBD1 or TRBD2 may supply D (7 bases each). Trimming removed 5 bases from V and 6 bases from J, with 17 bases in between. In germline, CDR1 is SEHNR, CDR2 FQNEAQ (reference sequence). This CDR3 region has 14 residues. The CDR3 reads CASSPGRGPGEQYF. The sequenced part of the CDR3 DNA is TGTGCCAGCAGCCCAGGGAGGGGGCCCGGCGAG.

The CDR3 DNA, read in part, is TGTGCCAGCAGCTTACTCGGGGGGCTGGACATT. Its protein is CASSLLGGLDI. The CDR3 in its entirety is CASSLLGGLDIQYF. This chain connects TRBV7-3 to TRBJ2-4; perhaps TRBD2 as D (7 bases). The CDR3 extends 3 residues past the end of the read, so its final part is completed from the germline J gene. Per the germline V gene, CDR1 is SGHTA and CDR2 is FQGTGA. The ends were cut back, 2 bases at V and 8 bases at J, with 13 bases in the middle. The CDR3 extends over 14 amino acids.

This clone came up a few times. The sequenced fragment ends 3 residues before the CDR3 boundary, so the rest is inferred from the germline J gene. V usage is TRBV5-3 and J usage is TRBJ2-5, with 10 bases identical to TRBD2. TRBV5-3 is an open reading frame whose function is uncertain. Unmatched junction bases numbered 3, after V lost 4 bases and J lost 3 bases. The CDR3 is 14 amino acids. Incomplete CDR3 DNA: TGTGCCAGAAGCCTCACTAGCGGGGAAGAGACC. This codes for CARSLTSGEET. The entire CDR3 reads CARSLTSGEETQYF.

This clone was counted ten times or more. The junction shows a germline mismatch at one end, possibly a read error. The read ends 3 residues early relative to the CDR3; the germline J gene fills the gap. The chain joins TRBV7-7 to TRBJ2-7; D is perhaps TRBD1 (6 bases). CDR1 is SSHAT, CDR2 FNYEAQ, per germline (reference sequence). The CDR3 runs to 15 residues. CDR3 in amino acids: CASSANGRGRDEQYF. The part of the CDR3 DNA that was read is TGTGCTAGCAGCGCCAACGGCAGGGGTCGGGACGAG.

This clone was recorded many times. The read ends 3 residues early relative to the CDR3; the germline J gene fills the gap. This chain joins TRBV30 and TRBJ1-5; possibly TRBD1 for D (5 bases). Germline CDR1 and CDR2: GTSNPN and SVGIG (reference sequence). Trimming pared 2 bases from V and 0 bases from J, leaving 17 bases between. This CDR3 has 17 amino acids. Partial CDR3 DNA: TGTGCCTGGAGTACACCGGGACTACAATATAGCAATCAGCCC. It specifies CAWSTPGLQYSNQP. The entire CDR3 is CAWSTPGLQYSNQPQHF.

Comment on this clone: The sequence runs out 3 residues before the end of the CDR3; the remainder is reconstructed from the germline J gene. The rearrangement links TRBV2 to TRBJ1-6; D is perhaps TRBD1 (5 bases). Germline lookup yields CDR1 SNHLY and CDR2 FYNNEI. The CDR3 has 17 amino acids. V was clipped by 5 bases and J by 2 bases, with 16 bases between them. The CDR3 DNA, read in part, is TGTGCCAGCAGTTTCGCGATTAGAGGGGCCTATAATTCACCC. Translation gives CASSFAIRGAYNSP. The entire CDR3 protein is CASSFAIRGAYNSPLHF.

The DNA read from the CDR3 is TGTGCCAGCAGTCGGGACAGAAGGATCTACGAG. This translates into CASSRDRRIYE. The entire CDR3 sequence reads CASSRDRRIYEQYF. This chain uses TRBV6-2 or TRBV6-3 with TRBJ2-7, with 7 bases identical to TRBD1. The read terminates 3 residues ahead of where the CDR3 ends, so the germline J gene completes it. The germline CDR1 and CDR2 sequences are MNHEY and SVGEGT. The CDR3 loop spans 14 amino acids. The ends lost 5 bases at V and 3 bases at J; junction bases unmatched: 7.

Concerning this clone: The read gets to within 3 residues of the CDR3 end, and the germline J gene fills in the rest. The chain uses TRBV7-6 and TRBJ2-1; 11 bases map to TRBD2. V trimming: 5 bases; J trimming: 9 bases; junction bases outside the gene matches: 9. This CDR3 spans 15 amino acids. Looked up from germline, CDR1 is SGHVS and CDR2 is FNYEAQ. CDR3 protein: CASSNSGGALGEQFF. The part of the CDR3 DNA that was read is TGTGCCAGCAGCAATAGCGGGGGGGCCTTGGGTGAG.